This TCR beta chain came from a study of blood T cell repertoires in COVID-19. As for the study in general: Samples taken during acute and convalescent COVID-19 were collected in the United States, Italy and Spain. Sample material is recorded as cDNA or gDNA derived from T cells, B-cell-depleted T cells, or PBMCs.

Germline V lookup: CDR1 LGHNA, CDR2 YNFKEQ. V was clipped by 1 base and J by 9 bases, with 15 bases between them. The CDR3 runs to 15 residues. Clones were sequenced by immunoSEQ multiplex PCR, and TCRdb holds only the in-frame ones, with some missing. The sample contains under 140,000 clones, around 68% of which appear only once. Sequenced sample: peripheral blood. This receptor was identified in an older woman with acute or convalescent COVID-19. The V and J genes are TRBV4-2 and TRBJ1-4, with D perhaps matching TRBD1 (5 bases). CDR3 in amino acids: CASSQGDEQAKKLFF. CDR3 sequence (DNA): TGTGCCAGCAGCCAAGGAGACGAACAGGCAAAAAAACTGTTTTTT.